A selection of T cell receptor beta chains follows, all from one sample in a study of cytomegalovirus exposure and HLA in healthy donors. Data came from immunoSEQ multiplex PCR; TCRdb stores just in-frame clones and leaves some out. This sample yields some 85,000 clones, of which over 65% are seen a single time; about 4.5% belongs to the top ten. Source material: PBMCs. These receptors were obtained from a woman aged 40 to 50 in good health and CMV-seropositive. The CDR3 runs from the conserved cysteine through the conserved F or W. A D gene is named only where the DNA matches it firmly. The size entry is marked missing in some rows and otherwise reads once, few, many or a size class.

D	V	J	size	DNA	CDR3
TRBD1	TRBV6-6	TRBJ1-5	-	TGTGCCAGCAACCTGGGGACAGTTCAGCCCCAGCATTTT	CASNLGTVQPQHF
-	TRBV5-5	TRBJ2-7	-	TGTGCCAGCAGCTTGGTCGCGTACGGGCAGTACTTC	CASSLVAYGQYF
TRBD2	TRBV28	TRBJ2-3	-	TGTGCCAGCAGGCTAGGGTGGGGAGGGGCAGATACGCAGTATTTT	CASRLGWGGADTQYF
TRBD2	TRBV19	TRBJ2-5	-	TGTGCCAGTAGTAAAGGTAGCGGGAGGGAAGAGACCCAGTACTTC	CASSKGSGREETQYF
TRBD1	TRBV7-9	TRBJ1-3	once	TGTGCCAGCAGTAAAAACAGGGGGCTCTCTGGAAACACCATATATTTT	CASSKNRGLSGNTIYF
-	TRBV5-6	TRBJ1-5	-	TGTGCCAGCAGCCCGACAGGCTTTAGCAATCAGCCCCAGCATTTT	CASSPTGFSNQPQHF
TRBD1	TRBV5-5	TRBJ2-7	-	TGTGCCAGCAGCCCTACCCCGGGACAGTCCTCCTACGAGCAGTACTTC	CASSPTPGQSSYEQYF
-	TRBV11-3	TRBJ1-2	few	TGTGCCAGCAGCCCCATATGGCAGGGGCCCTATGGCTACACCTTC	CASSPIWQGPYGYTF
-	TRBV7-2	TRBJ2-5	-	TGTGCCAGCAGCTTAGGGGGGCGAGAGACCCAGTACTTC	CASSLGGRETQYF
-	TRBV9	TRBJ1-5	-	TGTGCCAGCAGCTCCCAGGGGAATAGCAATCAGCCCCAGCATTTT	CASSSQGNSNQPQHF
TRBD2	TRBV4-2	TRBJ2-3	-	TGTGCCAGCAGTGATAGCGGGAGAGATACGCAGTATTTT	CASSDSGRDTQYF
-	TRBV28	TRBJ1-5	once	TGTGCCAGCAGTTTCCAGATTAGCAATCAGCCCCAGCATTTT	CASSFQISNQPQHF
TRBD1	TRBV5-1	TRBJ2-7	once	TGCGCCAGCAGCTTGGCCGGGACAGGGGCCTACGAGCAGTACTTC	CASSLAGTGAYEQYF
-	TRBV28	TRBJ1-4	-	TGTGCCAGCAGTTCATACGGGGGTCCAACTAATGAAAAACTGTTTTTT	CASSSYGGPTNEKLFF
-	TRBV29-1	TRBJ2-3	-	TGCACCCCTCGGGGGGCTAGCCCCACAGATACGCAGTATTTT	CTPRGASPTDTQYF
-	TRBV2	TRBJ1-4	-	TGTGCCAGCAGTGAAACGGGGAGCCAGGAGAATGAAAAACTGTTTTTT	CASSETGSQENEKLFF
-	TRBV7-6	TRBJ2-7	once	TGTGCCAGCAGCCCCAATACAGGGCCCTACGAGCAGTACTTC	CASSPNTGPYEQYF
-	TRBV7-9	TRBJ1-2	-	TGTTCCAGCACCCCCACAGGAACGAGTAACTATGGCTACACCTTC	CSSTPTGTSNYGYTF
-	TRBV5-1	TRBJ2-3	-	TGCGCCTGCAGCGCAACCAGGGGTTCGGTAGCAGATACGCAGTATTTT	CACSATRGSVADTQYF
TRBD1	TRBV6-1	TRBJ1-5	-	TGTGCCAGCAGTAAAGGTCCCGGGACAGGGAAGGGTCAGCCCCAGCATTTT	CASSKGPGTGKGQPQHF